The TCR beta chain under discussion was sequenced for a study of blood T cell repertoires in COVID-19. Study context: Some COVID-19 samples were acute and others convalescent; all came from the United States, Italy and Spain. The analysed material was cDNA or gDNA that came from T cells, B-cell-depleted T cells, or PBMCs.

Note on this clone: Other DNA sequences within the sample encode an identical CDR3.

V dropped 2 bases and J dropped 3; count of bases not matched to a gene: 4. The CDR3 has 15 residues. Germline CDR1 and CDR2: KGHDR and SFDVKD. In the original processing: Scientists estimated how many nucleated cells there were by amplifying reference gene primers. The repertoire was sequenced with immunoSEQ multiplex PCR; TCRdb's copy has only in-frame clones and lacks some. The DNA gave D and trimming, while V, J and clone size come from that table. The table lists around 260,000 clones, 86% of them singletons. This receptor was obtained from a man aged 18 to 30 with active or convalescent COVID-19. The chain combines TRBV24-1 with TRBJ2-3; 7 nucleotides line up with TRBD1. Material for sequencing was peripheral blood. The CDR3 DNA follows: TGTGCCACCAGTGATTCCCAGGGGGTAACAGATACGCAGTATTTT. Amino acids: CATSDSQGVTDTQYF.